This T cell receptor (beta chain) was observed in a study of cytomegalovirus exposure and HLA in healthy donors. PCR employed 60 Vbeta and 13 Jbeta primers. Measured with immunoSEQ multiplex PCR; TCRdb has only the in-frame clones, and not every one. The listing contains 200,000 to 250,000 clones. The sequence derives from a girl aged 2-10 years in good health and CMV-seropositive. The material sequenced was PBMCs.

CDR3 DNA sequence: TGTGCCAGCAGCTCGGGACAGGAGTACGAGCAGTACTTC. Translation gives CASSSGQEYEQYF. The rearrangement joins TRBV6-1 to TRBJ2-7, with 8 bases fitting TRBD1. The V gene end was trimmed by 6 bases and the J gene end by 4 bases; junction bases not matched to a gene: 5. Germline CDR1 is MNHNS and CDR2 is SASEGT. The CDR3 loop spans 13 amino acids.